Each of the 9 T cell receptor beta chains below was sequenced from the same sample in a study of technical replicates of blood from several donors. TCRdb keeps only in-frame clones here, not all; method: immunoSEQ multiplex PCR. The profile shows approximately 79,000 clones, about nine tenths of them singletons. The material sequenced was T cells isolated from PBMCs. Receptors originate from a human donor in good health.

This chain links TRBV30 with TRBJ1-4; the match to TRBD1 covers 7 bases. The V gene's germline CDR1 is GTSNPN and CDR2 SVGIG (reference sequence). This CDR3 region has 15 residues. V dropped 0 bases and J dropped 6; count of bases not matched to a gene: 7. CDR3 sequence: CAWSVRGLEDEKLFF. The CDR3 DNA is TGTGCCTGGAGTGTAAGGGGGCTAGAGGATGAAAAACTGTTTTTT.

The V gene is TRBV6-1, the J gene TRBJ1-3; weak D call: TRBD1 (6 bases). V shed 2 bases and J shed 0 bases, with 14 bases lying between them. The germline CDR1 and CDR2 sequences are MNHNS and SASEGT. The length of the CDR3 is 17 residues. This chain's CDR3 is CASSELSGTLSGNTIYF. As DNA, the CDR3 is TGTGCCAGCAGTGAACTTTCCGGGACACTCTCTGGAAACACCATATATTTT.

The chain joins TRBV4-1 to TRBJ1-4; 7 bases match TRBD1. The junction had 5 bases not matched to a gene; V was cut back by 4 bases and J by 0 bases. This CDR3 comprises 16 residues. Germline V gives CDR1 MGHRA, CDR2 YSYEKL. This CDR3 is CASSLRDSATNEKLFF. The CDR3 region has the DNA TGCGCCAGCAGCCTACGGGACAGTGCAACTAATGAAAAACTGTTTTTT.

V usage is TRBV18 and J usage is TRBJ2-3; TRBD2 aligns across 8 bases. After removal of 3 bases from V and 4 bases from J, the junction contained 9 bases not matched to a gene. The V gene's germline CDR1 is KGHSH and CDR2 LQKENI. The CDR3 is 16 amino acids. The CDR3 nucleotides read TGTGCCAGCTCACCCTTTTTGCAGCGGGAGTCAGATACGCAGTATTTT. This encodes CASSPFLQRESDTQYF. The whole variable domain, filled in from reference TRBV18 and TRBJ2-3, reads NAGVMQNPRHLVRRRGQEARLRCSPMKGHSHVYWYRQLPEEGLKFMVYLQKENIIDESGMPKERFSAEFPKEGPSILRIQQVVRGDSAAYFCASSPFLQRESDTQYFGPGTRLTVL.

This chain uses TRBV15 with TRBJ2-7; 8 bases match TRBD1. CDR3 length equals 15 residues. The junction had 4 bases not matched to a gene; V was cut back by 0 bases and J by 3 bases. Germline V CDR1 and CDR2: LNHNV, YYDKDF (reference sequence). CDR3 sequence reads: CATSRDSGQGYEQYF. CDR3 DNA: TGTGCCACCAGCAGAGATTCCGGACAGGGCTACGAGCAGTACTTC.

The genes are TRBV5-8 and TRBJ2-7; 10 nucleotides agree with TRBD1. Germline lookup yields CDR1 SGHTS and CDR2 YDEGEE. Trimming removed 10 bases from V and 0 bases from J; junction bases left unmatched: 10. This CDR3 has 15 amino acids. The CDR3 DNA is TGTGCCTCGCGGGAGAGGACAGGGGGCTCCTACGAGCAGTACTTC. This sequence encodes CASRERTGGSYEQYF.

Here the CDR3 DNA reads TGTGCCAGCAGCGTTGGACAGGGACTTTTATGGGGCTACACCTTC. Translated, it gives CASSVGQGLLWGYTF. The chain employs TRBV11-3 and TRBJ1-2; TRBD1 agrees at 8 bases. CDR1 is SGHNT and CDR2 is YENEEA in the germline V gene. V was pared by 5 bases and J by 8 bases, with 13 bases of the junction left unmatched. CDR3 length: 15 residues.

The chain uses TRBV21-1 and TRBJ1-3; TRBD1 is the table's D call and was not checked against the DNA. TRBV21-1 is a recognized pseudogene. There are 15 residues in the CDR3. CDR3 amino acids: CASSKDRRSGNTIYF. Written as DNA, the CDR3 is TGTGCCAGCAGCAAAGACAGGCGCTCTGGAAACACCATATATTTT.

This rearrangement joins TRBV28 to TRBJ1-3; D remains ambiguous. The CDR3 has 14 residues. V was clipped by 4 bases and J by 0 bases, with 7 bases between them. The V gene's germline CDR1 is MDHEN and CDR2 SYDVKM. CDR3 sequence (DNA): TGTGCCAGCAGTTACGGTTACTCTGGAAACACCATATATTTT. Its protein is CASSYGYSGNTIYF.